This record looks at one T cell receptor (beta chain) sequence and its context. The sample contains more than one DNA sequence encoding this CDR3. Germline lookup yields CDR1 MNHNS and CDR2 SASEGT. V dropped 6 bases and J dropped 3 bases, with 9 bases sitting between them. The CDR3 contains 12 residues. The data are from a study of PD-L1 blockade in urothelial cancer. As to time point: peripheral blood 6 weeks after treatment start. Samples spanned pretreatment and treatment, with 1 to 8 time points per patient. Using immunoSEQ multiplex PCR, the repertoire was profiled, and TCRdb retains in-frame clones only, with some absent. The sample includes about 41,000 clones, about 88% of them seen just once.

Material: PBMCs, obtained around atezolizumab (anti-PD-L1) treatment. This TCR was recovered from a man between 65 and 85 years old with urothelial cancer. This chain connects TRBV6-1 to TRBJ2-7, with D perhaps TRBD1 (5 bases). This chain's CDR3 is CASRPDNYEQYF. In nucleotides, the CDR3 is TGTGCCAGCAGACCGGACAACTACGAGCAGTACTTC.